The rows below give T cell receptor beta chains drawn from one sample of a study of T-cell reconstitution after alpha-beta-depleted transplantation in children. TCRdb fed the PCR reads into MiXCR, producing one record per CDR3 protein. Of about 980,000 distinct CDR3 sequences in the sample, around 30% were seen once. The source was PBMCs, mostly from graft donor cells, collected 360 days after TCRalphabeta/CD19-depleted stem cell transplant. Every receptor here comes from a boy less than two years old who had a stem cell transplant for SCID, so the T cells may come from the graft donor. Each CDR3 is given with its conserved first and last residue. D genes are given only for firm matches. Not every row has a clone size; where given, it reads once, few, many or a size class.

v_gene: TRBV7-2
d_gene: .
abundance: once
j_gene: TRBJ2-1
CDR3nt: TGTGCCAGCAGCTTTATTAGTGTCCCCCAGTTCTTC
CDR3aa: CASSFISVPQFF

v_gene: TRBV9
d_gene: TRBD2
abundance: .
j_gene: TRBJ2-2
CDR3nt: TGTGCCAGCAGCGTGGAAGGGACTAGGGCCACCGGGGAGCTGTTTTTT
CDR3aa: CASSVEGTRATGELFF

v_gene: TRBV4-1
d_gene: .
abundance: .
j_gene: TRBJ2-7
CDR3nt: TGCGCCAGCAGCCAAGACCAATGGGGGAAAAACGAGCAGTACTTC
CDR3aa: CASSQDQWGKNEQYF

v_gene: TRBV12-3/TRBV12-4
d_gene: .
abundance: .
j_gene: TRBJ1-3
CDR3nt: TGTGCCAGCAAAGCTGCAAGGGCCGGAAACACCATATATTTT
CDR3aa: CASKAARAGNTIYF

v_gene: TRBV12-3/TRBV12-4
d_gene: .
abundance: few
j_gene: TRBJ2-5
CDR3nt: TGTGCCAGCAGTCCCCCAGTCTCCTTAACGGGGCGGGAGACCCAGTACTTC
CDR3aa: CASSPPVSLTGRETQYF

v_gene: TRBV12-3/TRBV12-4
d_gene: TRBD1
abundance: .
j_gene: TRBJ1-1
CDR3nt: TGTGCCAGCAGCCCGACAGGGCGGAAGGTATTCTATGAAGCTTTCTTT
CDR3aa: CASSPTGRKVFYEAFF

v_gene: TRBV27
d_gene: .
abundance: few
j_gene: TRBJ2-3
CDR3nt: TGTGCCAGCAGTTTCAAGGGTGTTCCGCCCGTTGGAACAGATACGCAGTATTTT
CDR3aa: CASSFKGVPPVGTDTQYF

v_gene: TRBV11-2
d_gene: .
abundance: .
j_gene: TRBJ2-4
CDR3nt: TGTGCCAGCAGCTCAACAGGGTTTTTAGCCAAAAACATTCAGTACTTC
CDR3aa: CASSSTGFLAKNIQYF

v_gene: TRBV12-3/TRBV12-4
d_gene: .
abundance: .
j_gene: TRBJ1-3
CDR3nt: TGTGCCTGCAGTTCCCCCGTCGGGGGACATACGTCCTCTGGAAACACCATATATTTT
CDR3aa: CACSSPVGGHTSSGNTIYF

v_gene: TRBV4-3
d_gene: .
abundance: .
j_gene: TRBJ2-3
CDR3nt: TGCGCCAGCAGCCTTTTTCGGGGCTCTAGCACAGATACGCAGTATTTT
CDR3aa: CASSLFRGSSTDTQYF

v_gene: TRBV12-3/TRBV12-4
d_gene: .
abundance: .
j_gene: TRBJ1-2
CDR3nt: TGTGCCAGCAGTTACAAGGCTCACACCTTC
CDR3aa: CASSYKAHTF

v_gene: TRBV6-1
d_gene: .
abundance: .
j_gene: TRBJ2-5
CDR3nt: TGTGCCAGCAGTGTCTCACAGGCCCAAGAGACCCAGTACTTC
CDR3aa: CASSVSQAQETQYF

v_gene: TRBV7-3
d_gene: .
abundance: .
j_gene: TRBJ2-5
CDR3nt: TGTGCCAGCAGCTTAACCCAACGGTCGTGGAGGGGCCCTAAAGAGACCCAGTACTTC
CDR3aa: CASSLTQRSWRGPKETQYF

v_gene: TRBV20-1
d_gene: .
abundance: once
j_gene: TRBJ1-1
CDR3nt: TGCAGTGCCCAGGCAGGGGCTCCTGAAGCTTTCTTT
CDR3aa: CSAQAGAPEAFF

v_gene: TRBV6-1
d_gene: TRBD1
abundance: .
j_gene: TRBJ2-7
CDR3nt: TGTGCCAGCGGAATCCGGGACAGGGTTCCCCTCAAGCAGTACTTC
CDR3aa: CASGIRDRVPLKQYF

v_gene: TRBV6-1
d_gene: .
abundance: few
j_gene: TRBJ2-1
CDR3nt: TGTGCCAGCAGTCCCGCCCTTTTAGGCCACAATGAGCAGTTCTTC
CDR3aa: CASSPALLGHNEQFF

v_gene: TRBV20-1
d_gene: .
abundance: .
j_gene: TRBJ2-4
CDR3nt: TGCAGTGCTCCTCCTGTGCGGCGTTTTTCAAACATTCAGTACTTC
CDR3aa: CSAPPVRRFSNIQYF

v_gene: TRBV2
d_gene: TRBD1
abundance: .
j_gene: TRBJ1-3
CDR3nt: TGTGCCAGCATGACGGACAGGGTTCGCGGAAACACCATATATTTT
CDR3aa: CASMTDRVRGNTIYF

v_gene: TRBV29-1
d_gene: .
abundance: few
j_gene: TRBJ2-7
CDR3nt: TGCAGCGTTGAGGGACCTCTAGGGGACTACGAGCAGTACTTC
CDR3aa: CSVEGPLGDYEQYF

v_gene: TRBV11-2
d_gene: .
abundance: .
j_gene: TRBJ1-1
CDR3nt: TGTGCCAGCAGCCCTAGATTTCCCGGGGACACTGAAGCTTTCTTT
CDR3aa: CASSPRFPGDTEAFF

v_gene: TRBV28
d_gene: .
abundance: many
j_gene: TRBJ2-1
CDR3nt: TGTGCCAGCAGGATTGGGGGTACCGGAGGCAATGAGCAGTTCTTC
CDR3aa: CASRIGGTGGNEQFF

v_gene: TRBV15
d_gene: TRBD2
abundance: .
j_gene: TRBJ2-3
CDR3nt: TGTGCCACCAGCAGAGAAGGAGTACTAGCGGGGGGTGGAGGAGATACGCAGTATTTT
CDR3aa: CATSREGVLAGGGGDTQYF

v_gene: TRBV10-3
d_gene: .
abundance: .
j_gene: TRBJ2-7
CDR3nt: TGTGCCATTAGTGAGGTCAGCCCGGGCTACGAGCAGTACTTC
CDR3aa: CAISEVSPGYEQYF

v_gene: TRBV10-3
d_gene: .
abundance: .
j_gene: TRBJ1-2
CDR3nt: TGTGCCATCGGTCAGGGGCGAAACTATGGCTACACCTTC
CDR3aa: CAIGQGRNYGYTF

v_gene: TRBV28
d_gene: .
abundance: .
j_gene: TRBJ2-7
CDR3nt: TGTGCCAGCAGCCCTCACTCAGACCGCTACGAGCAGTACTTC
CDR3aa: CASSPHSDRYEQYF

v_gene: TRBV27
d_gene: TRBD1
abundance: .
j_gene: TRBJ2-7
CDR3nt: TGTGCCAGCAGTTTATGGGGGACAGGCCCCTACGAGCAGTACTTC
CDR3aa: CASSLWGTGPYEQYF

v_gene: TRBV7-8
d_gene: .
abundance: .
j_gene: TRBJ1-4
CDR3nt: TGTGCCAGCAGCTTAGTACTCCGGGGCGAAAAACTGTTTTTT
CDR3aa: CASSLVLRGEKLFF

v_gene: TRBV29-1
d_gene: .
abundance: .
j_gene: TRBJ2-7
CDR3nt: TGCAGCGTTGCTTGGGCCAGGCCCTACGAGCAGTACTTC
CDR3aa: CSVAWARPYEQYF

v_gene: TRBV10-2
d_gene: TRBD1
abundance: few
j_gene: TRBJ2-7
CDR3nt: TGCGCCAGCAGTGTTCACCGAACAGGGGACCTCTACGAGCAGTACTTC
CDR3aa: CASSVHRTGDLYEQYF

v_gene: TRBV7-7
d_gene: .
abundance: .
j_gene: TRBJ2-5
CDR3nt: TGTGCCAGCAGCTTCGGGAGTGGGGATCAAGAGACCCAGTACTTC
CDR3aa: CASSFGSGDQETQYF

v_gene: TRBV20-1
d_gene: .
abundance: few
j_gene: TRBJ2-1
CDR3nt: TGCAGTGCTCCAGAACAGACAGAATACAATGAGCAGTTCTTC
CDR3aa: CSAPEQTEYNEQFF

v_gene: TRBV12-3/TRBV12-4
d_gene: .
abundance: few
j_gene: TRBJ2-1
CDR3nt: TGTGCCAGCAGTAACCACAATGAGCAGTTCTTC
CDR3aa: CASSNHNEQFF

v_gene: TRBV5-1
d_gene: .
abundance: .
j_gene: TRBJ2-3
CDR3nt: TGTGCCAGCAGCTTAGTGGCGGTCAGCACAGATACGCAGTATTTT
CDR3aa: CASSLVAVSTDTQYF

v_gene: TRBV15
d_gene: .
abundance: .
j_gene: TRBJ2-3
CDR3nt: TGTGCCACCAGCAGACGGATTGGGATTACAGATACGCAGTATTTT
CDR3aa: CATSRRIGITDTQYF

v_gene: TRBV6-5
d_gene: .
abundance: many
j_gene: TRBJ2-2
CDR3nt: TGTGCCAGCAGTTATACATGGGGTACCGGGGAGCTGTTTTTT
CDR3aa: CASSYTWGTGELFF

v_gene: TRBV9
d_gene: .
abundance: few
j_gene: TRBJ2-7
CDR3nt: TGTGCCAGCAGCCCCCGCCAGGCTGGCTTCGAGCAGTACTTC
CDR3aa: CASSPRQAGFEQYF

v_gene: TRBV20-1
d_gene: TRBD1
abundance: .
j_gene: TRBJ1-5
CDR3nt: TGCAGTGCTAGTGGGGACAGGGGGTTTCATCAGCCCCAGCATTTT
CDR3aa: CSASGDRGFHQPQHF

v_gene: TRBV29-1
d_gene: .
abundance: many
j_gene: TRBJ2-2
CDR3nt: TGCAGCGTTGAAGGGACATCGGGCACCGGGGAGCTGTTTTTT
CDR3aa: CSVEGTSGTGELFF

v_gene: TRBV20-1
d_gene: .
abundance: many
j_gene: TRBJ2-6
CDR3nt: TGCAGTGCTAGAGAAGGCGACGCTGGGGCCAACGTCCTGACTTTC
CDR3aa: CSAREGDAGANVLTF

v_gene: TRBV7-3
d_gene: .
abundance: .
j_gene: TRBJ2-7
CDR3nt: TGTGCCAGCAGCTTAACGGCAGGGGCCTACGAGCAGTACTTC
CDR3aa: CASSLTAGAYEQYF

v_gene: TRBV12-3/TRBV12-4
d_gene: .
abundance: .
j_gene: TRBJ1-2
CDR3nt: TGTGCCAGCAGGCATACGTCAGGGAACTATGGCTACACCTTC
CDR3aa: CASRHTSGNYGYTF

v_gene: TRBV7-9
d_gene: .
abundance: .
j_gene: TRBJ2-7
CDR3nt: TGTGCCAGCAGCTACGACGGGAGCTCCTACGAGCAGTACTTC
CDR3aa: CASSYDGSSYEQYF

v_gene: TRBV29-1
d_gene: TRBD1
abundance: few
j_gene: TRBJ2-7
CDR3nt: TGCAGCGTGTGGGATCGGACAGGGGGCTACGAGCAGTACTTC
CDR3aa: CSVWDRTGGYEQYF

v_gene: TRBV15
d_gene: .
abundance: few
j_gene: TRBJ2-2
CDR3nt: TGTGCCACCAGCAGAGATGTCGGGGTTAGGGCCGGGGAGCTGTTTTTT
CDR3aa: CATSRDVGVRAGELFF

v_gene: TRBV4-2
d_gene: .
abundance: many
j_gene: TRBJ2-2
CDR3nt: TGTGCCAGCAGCCCTCAGATGAACGACGGGGAGCTGTTTTTT
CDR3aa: CASSPQMNDGELFF

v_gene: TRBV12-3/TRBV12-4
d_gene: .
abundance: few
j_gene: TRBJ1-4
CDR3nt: TGTGCCAGCTCCCGGGTTGGGGAAAAACTGTTTTTT
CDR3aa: CASSRVGEKLFF

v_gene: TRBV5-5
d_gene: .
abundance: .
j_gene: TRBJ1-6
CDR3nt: TGTGCCAGCAGCCCCGGGGGGTTCAATTCACCCCTCCACTTT
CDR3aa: CASSPGGFNSPLHF

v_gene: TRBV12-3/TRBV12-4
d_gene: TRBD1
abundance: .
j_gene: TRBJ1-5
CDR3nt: TGTGCCAGCAGTCGACAGGGGGCCCTCAATCAGCCCCAGCATTTT
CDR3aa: CASSRQGALNQPQHF

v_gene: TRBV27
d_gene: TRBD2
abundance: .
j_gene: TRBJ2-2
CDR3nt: TGTGCCAGCAGGGACCGGGGACTAGCGGGGGGGACCGGGGAGCTGTTTTTT
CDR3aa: CASRDRGLAGGTGELFF

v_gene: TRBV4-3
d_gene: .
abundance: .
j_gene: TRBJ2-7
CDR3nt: TGCGCCAGCAGCCGTCCGCAGGGAAACTCCTACGAGCAGTACTTC
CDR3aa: CASSRPQGNSYEQYF

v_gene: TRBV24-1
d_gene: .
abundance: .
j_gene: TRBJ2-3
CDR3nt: TGTGCCACCAGTGAGCACCCGAAGGGAGGGGGTGGTGAAGATACGCAGTATTTT
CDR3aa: CATSEHPKGGGGEDTQYF

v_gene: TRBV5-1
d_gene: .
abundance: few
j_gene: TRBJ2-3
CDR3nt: TGCGCCAGCTGCCGGGACATCCCGATGGATACGCAGTATTTT
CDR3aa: CASCRDIPMDTQYF

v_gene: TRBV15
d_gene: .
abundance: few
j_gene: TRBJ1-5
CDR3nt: TGTGCCACCAGCAGGGAATTGGGAACCTATCAGCCCCAGCATTTT
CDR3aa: CATSRELGTYQPQHF

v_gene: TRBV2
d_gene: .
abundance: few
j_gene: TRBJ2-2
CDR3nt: TGTGCCAGCAGTGAAGCTGGGCAAGGATGGGGCACCGGGGAGCTGTTTTTT
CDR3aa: CASSEAGQGWGTGELFF

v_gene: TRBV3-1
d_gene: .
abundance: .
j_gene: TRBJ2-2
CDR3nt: TGTGCCAGCAGCCAAGATCGAGAAGGCGCCGGGGAGCTGTTTTTT
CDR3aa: CASSQDREGAGELFF

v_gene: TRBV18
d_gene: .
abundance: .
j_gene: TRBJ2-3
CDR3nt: TGTGCCAGCTCCCCAGGAACACCAGGGCTGCAGGGGACGCAGTATTTT
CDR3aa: CASSPGTPGLQGTQYF

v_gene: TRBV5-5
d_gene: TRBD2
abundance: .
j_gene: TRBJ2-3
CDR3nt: TGTGCCAGCAAACCCTCTCCCGGGCTAGCGGGAACAGATACGCAGTATTTT
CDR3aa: CASKPSPGLAGTDTQYF

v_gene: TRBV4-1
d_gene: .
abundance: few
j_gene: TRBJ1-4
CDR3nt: TGCGCCAGCAGCCAGACCCCAGCTGCAACTAATGAAAAACTGTTTTTT
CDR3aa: CASSQTPAATNEKLFF